This T cell receptor (beta chain) stems from a study of shared clonotypes between healthy human individuals. The overall study: Per-donor plates numbered three CD4 naive, three CD4 memory, two CD8 naive and one CD8 memory.

This clone appeared a few times. Healthy HIV-negative adults with no recent acute infections or vaccinations were recruited as donors. The authors loaded roughly 180 ng DNA, approximately 30,000 T cell genomes, into sorted-subset replicate PCRs. The table came from immunoSEQ multiplex PCR; TCRdb's copy has only in-frame clones and leaves some out. The table shows about 1.1 million clones, with around 78% occurring only once. The receptor was isolated from a man aged 18-30 years in good health. Some clones in this sample may be carry-over from other donors' samples. The source material was memory CD4+ T cells from PBMCs. The subset: CD45RA-negative fraction.

The CDR3 region has the DNA TGTGCCAGCAGGGCCGGGACAGCCATACACTATGGCTACACCTTC. Residues: CASRAGTAIHYGYTF. The chain employs TRBV9 and TRBJ1-2; 7 positions match TRBD1. V gave up 5 bases and J gave up 3 bases; unmatched junction bases: 10. CDR1 and CDR2 (germline): SGDLS, YYNGEE. CDR3 length equals 15 residues.